This TCR beta chain was observed in a study of response to subunit inactivated influenza vaccine. MiXCR, applied by TCRdb to the RT-PCR reads, yields one record per CDR3 protein. The sample lists more than 700,000 distinct CDR3 sequences, around 20% seen once, with roughly 10% in the top ten. This clonotype has just a few counts. The antigen is unknown. Overall study results and limits: Authors suggested seasonal influenza vaccinations each recruit few new T cells.

The CDR3 sequence is 16 residues long. Germline V lookup: CDR1 SGHTA, CDR2 FQGNSA. The ends were cut back, 5 bases at V and 2 bases at J, with 16 bases in the middle. The origin of this receptor is a man aged 45 to 65 who received an inactivated influenza vaccine. The gene calls are TRBV7-2 and TRBJ2-1; either TRBD1 or TRBD2 may supply D (5 bases each). Sequences were derived from PBMCs from blood, sampled 4 to 6 days after vaccination. This CDR3 is CASSPAEGRPYNEQFF. Here the CDR3 DNA reads TGTGCCAGCAGCCCAGCTGAGGGACGTCCCTACAATGAGCAGTTCTTC.